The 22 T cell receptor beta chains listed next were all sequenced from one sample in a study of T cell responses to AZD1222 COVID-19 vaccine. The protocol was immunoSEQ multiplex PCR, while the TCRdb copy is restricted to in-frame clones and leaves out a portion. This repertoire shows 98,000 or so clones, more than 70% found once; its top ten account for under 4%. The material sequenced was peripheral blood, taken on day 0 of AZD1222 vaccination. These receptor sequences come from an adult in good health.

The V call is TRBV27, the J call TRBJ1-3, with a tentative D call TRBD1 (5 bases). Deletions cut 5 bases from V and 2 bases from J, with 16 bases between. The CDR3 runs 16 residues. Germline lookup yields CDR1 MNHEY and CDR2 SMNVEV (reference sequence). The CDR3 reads CASSRRGGSAGNTIYF. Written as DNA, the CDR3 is TGTGCCAGCAGTCGACGGGGGGGGTCGGCTGGAAACACCATATATTTT.

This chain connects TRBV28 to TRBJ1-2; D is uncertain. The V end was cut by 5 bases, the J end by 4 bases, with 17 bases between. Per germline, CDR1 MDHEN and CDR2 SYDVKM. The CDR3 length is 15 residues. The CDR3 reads CASSETRYRSYGYTF. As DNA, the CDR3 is TGTGCCAGCAGTGAGACGAGGTATCGGAGCTATGGCTACACCTTC.

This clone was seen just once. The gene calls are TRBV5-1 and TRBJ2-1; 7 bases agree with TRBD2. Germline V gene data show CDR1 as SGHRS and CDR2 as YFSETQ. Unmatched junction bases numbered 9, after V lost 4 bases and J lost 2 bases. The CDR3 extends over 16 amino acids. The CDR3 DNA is TGCGCCAGCAGCCCCCCGGCCAGCGGGACCTACAATGAGCAGTTCTTC. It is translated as CASSPPASGTYNEQFF.

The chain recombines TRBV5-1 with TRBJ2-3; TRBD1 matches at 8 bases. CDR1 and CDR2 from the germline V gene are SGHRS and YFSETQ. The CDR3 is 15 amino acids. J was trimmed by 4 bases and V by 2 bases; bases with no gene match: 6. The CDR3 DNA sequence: TGCGCCAGCAGCTTTAATGGACAGGGAGCAGATACGCAGTATTTT. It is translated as CASSFNGQGADTQYF.

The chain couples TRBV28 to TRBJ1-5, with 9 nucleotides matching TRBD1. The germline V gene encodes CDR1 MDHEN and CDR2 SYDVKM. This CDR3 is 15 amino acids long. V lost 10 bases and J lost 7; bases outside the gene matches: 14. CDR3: CATLNPGQGDQPQHF. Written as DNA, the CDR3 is TGTGCCACCCTCAATCCGGGACAGGGAGACCAGCCCCAGCATTTT.

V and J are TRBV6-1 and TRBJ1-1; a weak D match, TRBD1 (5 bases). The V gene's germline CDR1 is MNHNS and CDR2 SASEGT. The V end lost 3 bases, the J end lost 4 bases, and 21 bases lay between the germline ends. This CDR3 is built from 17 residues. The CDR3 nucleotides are TGTGCCAGCAGTGAGGCCGTGGCAGGGTCATTTGGCACTGAAGCTTTCTTT. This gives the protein CASSEAVAGSFGTEAFF.

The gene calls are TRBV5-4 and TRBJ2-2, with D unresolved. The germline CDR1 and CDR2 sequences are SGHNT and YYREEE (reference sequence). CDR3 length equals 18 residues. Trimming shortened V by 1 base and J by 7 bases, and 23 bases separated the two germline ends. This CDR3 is CASSLSHSDLRSVGELFF. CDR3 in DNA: TGTGCCAGCAGCTTGAGTCACTCGGACCTACGGTCCGTCGGGGAGCTGTTTTTT.

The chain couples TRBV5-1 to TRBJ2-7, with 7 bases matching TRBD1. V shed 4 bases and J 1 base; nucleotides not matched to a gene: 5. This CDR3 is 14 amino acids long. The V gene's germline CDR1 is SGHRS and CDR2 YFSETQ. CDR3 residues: CASSNDRASYEQYF. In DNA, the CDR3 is TGCGCCAGCAGCAATGACAGGGCTTCCTACGAGCAGTACTTC.

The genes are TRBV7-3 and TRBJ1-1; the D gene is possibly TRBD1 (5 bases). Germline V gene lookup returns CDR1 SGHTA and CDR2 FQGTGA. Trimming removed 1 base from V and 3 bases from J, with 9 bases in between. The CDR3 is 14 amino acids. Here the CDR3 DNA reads TGTGCCAGCAGCTTAAGGGGGGAGGACACTGAAGCTTTCTTT. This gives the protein CASSLRGEDTEAFF.

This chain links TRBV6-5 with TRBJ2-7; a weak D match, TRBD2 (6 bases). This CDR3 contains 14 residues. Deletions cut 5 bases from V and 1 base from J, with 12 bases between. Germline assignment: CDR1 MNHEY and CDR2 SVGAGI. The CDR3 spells CASSRQAGSYEQYF. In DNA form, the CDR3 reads TGTGCCAGCAGTAGGCAGGCGGGGTCCTACGAGCAGTACTTC.

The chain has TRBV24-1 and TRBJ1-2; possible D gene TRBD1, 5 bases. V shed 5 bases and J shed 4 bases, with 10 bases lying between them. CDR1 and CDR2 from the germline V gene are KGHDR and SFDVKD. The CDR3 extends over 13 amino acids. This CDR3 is CATSGGSFYGYTF. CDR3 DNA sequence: TGTGCCACCAGTGGGGGCAGCTTCTATGGCTACACCTTC.

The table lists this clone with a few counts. This CDR3 reads CAISGTDRGGGGYTF. The CDR3, as DNA: TGTGCCATCAGTGGAACCGACAGAGGCGGTGGTGGCTACACCTTC. The genes are TRBV10-3 and TRBJ1-2; D is perhaps TRBD1 (5 bases). The CDR3 length is 15 residues. Trimming pared 4 bases from V and 7 bases from J, leaving 19 bases between. CDR1 is ENHRY and CDR2 is SYGVKD in the germline V gene.

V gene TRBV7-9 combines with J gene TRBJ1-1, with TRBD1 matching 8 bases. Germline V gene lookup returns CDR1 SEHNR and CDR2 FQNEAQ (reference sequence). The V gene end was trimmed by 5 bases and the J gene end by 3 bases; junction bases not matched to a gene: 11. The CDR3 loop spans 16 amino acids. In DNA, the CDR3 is TGTGCCAGCAGCCCATCACCACAGGGGGTAGACACTGAAGCTTTCTTT. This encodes CASSPSPQGVDTEAFF.

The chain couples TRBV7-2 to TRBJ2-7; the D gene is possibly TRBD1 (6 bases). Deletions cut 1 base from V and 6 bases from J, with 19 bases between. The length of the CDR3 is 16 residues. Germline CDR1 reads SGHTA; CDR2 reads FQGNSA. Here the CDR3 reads CASSLGALGAQVEQYF. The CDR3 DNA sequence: TGTGCCAGCAGCTTAGGGGCCTTGGGGGCCCAGGTCGAGCAGTACTTC.

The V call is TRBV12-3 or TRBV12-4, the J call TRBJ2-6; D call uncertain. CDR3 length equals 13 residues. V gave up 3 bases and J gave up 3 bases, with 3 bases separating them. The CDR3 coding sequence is TGTGCCAGCAGTTTGAGTGGGGCCAACGTCCTGACTTTC. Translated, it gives CASSLSGANVLTF.

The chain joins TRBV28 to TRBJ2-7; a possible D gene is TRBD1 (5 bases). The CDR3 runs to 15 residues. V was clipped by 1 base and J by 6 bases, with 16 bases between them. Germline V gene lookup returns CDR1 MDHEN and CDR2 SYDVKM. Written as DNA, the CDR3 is TGTGCCAGCAGTTTATTAGATGGGGCGCCGGGCGAGCAGTACTTC. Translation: CASSLLDGAPGEQYF.

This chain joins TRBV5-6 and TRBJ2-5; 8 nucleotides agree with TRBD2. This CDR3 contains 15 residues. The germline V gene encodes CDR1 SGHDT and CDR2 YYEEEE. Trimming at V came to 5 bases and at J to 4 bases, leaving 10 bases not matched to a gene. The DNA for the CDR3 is TGTGCCAGCAGTCCTGGGGCGGGGGGTGTAGAGACCCAGTACTTC. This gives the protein CASSPGAGGVETQYF.

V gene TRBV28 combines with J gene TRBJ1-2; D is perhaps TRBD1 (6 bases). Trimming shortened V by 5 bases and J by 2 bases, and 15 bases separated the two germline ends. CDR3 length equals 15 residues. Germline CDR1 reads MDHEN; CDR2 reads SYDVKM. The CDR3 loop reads CASSEQGIQNYGYTF. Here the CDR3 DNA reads TGTGCCAGCAGTGAACAGGGAATTCAGAACTATGGCTACACCTTC.

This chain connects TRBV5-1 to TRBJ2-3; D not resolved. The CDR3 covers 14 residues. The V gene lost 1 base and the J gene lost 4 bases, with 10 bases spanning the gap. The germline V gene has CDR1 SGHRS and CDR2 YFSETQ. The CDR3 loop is CASSLWLGADTQYF. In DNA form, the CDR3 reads TGCGCCAGCAGCTTGTGGCTGGGTGCAGATACGCAGTATTTT.

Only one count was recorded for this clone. The DNA of the CDR3 is TGTGCCAGCAGTTTCAGGGACAGGTCACCCCTCCACTTT. Translating gives CASSFRDRSPLHF. The chain joins TRBV12-3 or TRBV12-4 to TRBJ1-6; 8 bases agree with TRBD1. J was trimmed by 10 bases and V by 3 bases; bases with no gene match: 2. The CDR3 length is 13 residues.

The CDR3, as DNA: TGTGCCAGCTCACCCAACGCGGACGTTACTCAAGAGACCCAGTACTTC. This gives the protein CASSPNADVTQETQYF. The chain couples TRBV18 to TRBJ2-5, with no clear D. Germline V gene sequence: CDR1 KGHSH, CDR2 LQKENI. Trimming took 3 bases from V and 2 from J, leaving 16 bases between them. This CDR3 has 16 amino acids.

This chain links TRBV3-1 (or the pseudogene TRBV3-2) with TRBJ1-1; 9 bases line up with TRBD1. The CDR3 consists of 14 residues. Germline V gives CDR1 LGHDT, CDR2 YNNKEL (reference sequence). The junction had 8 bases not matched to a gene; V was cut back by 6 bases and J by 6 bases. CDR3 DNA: TGTGCCAGCAGTTTTACAGGGGGCCTGGCTGAAGCTTTCTTT. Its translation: CASSFTGGLAEAFF.